This TCR beta chain was documented in a study of T cell repertoires in ileal Crohn's disease. Study-wide context: Patients had a median approximately 7.2-year disease duration, and under 45% were active smokers.

In regard to this clone: The antigen is unknown.

Study-wide results and limits: Sorted CD8 T cells held more high-frequency clones than CD4. Active smokers at surgery had more clonal expansions than non-smokers.

Here immunoSEQ multiplex PCR was the method, and the copy in TCRdb shows in-frame clones only, minus some. The sample lists more than 5,500 clones; roughly four fifths were seen once. Stated time point: proximal margin of the surgical specimen (macroscopically non-inflamed). Included were adult ileal or ileocolonic Crohn's patients indicated for ileocolonic resection. Germline V CDR1 and CDR2: MNHEY, SMNVEV (reference sequence). The CDR3 runs to 15 residues. Trimming shortened V by 6 bases and J by 8 bases, and 22 bases separated the two germline ends. This chain uses TRBV27 with TRBJ1-1; D is ambiguous. Sequenced sample: ileal tissue. The receptor's source is an adult with Crohn's disease. The CDR3 region has the DNA TGTGCCAGCAGACCCCACCCCCCCTCTTTCGGAGAAGCTTTCTTT. Encoded protein: CASRPHPPSFGEAFF.